This TCR beta chain was captured in a study of response to subunit inactivated influenza vaccine. Study-wide results and caveats: With each seasonal influenza vaccination, the authors suggested, few new T cells are recruited.

The CDR3 is made up of 14 amino acids. CDR1 and CDR2 (germline): SGHRS, YFSETQ. This clonotype showed up many times. Antigen specificity is unknown. The junction shows a germline mismatch at one end, possibly a read error. MiXCR, run by TCRdb on the RT-PCR reads, gives a single entry per CDR3 protein. Here the sample spans 550,000 to 800,000 distinct CDR3 sequences, about a sixth being singletons. V usage is TRBV5-1 and J usage is TRBJ1-1; D uncertain. This receptor was identified in a man in his forties or fifties who received an inactivated influenza vaccine. The input for sequencing was PBMCs from blood, taken roughly 12 days after vaccination. CDR3 bases: TGTGCCAGCAGTTTGTTAGGAGAGAACACTGAAGCTTTCTTT. Translation gives CASSLLGENTEAFF.